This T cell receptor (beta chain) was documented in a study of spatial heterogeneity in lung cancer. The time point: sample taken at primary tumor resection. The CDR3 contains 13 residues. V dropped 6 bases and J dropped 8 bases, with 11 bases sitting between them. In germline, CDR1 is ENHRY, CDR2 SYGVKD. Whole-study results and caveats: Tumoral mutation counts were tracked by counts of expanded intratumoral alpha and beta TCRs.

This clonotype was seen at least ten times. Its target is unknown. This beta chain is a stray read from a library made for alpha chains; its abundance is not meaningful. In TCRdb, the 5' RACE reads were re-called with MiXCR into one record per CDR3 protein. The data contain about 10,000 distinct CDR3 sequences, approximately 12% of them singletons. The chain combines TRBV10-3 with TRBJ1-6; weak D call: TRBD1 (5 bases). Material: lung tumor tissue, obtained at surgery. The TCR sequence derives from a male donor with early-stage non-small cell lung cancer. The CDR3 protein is CAIRRDEDSPLHF. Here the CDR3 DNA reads TGTGCCATCAGACGGGACGAGGATTCACCCCTCCACTTT.